The 32 T cell receptor beta chains reported below all come from one sample, sequenced in a study of technical replicates of blood from a few donors. Profiling relied on immunoSEQ multiplex PCR, and the TCRdb table lists in-frame clones only, not all of them. Of roughly 100,000 clones listed, 95% are singletons. Sequencing was done on a sample of T cells isolated from PBMCs. The receptors come from a human donor in good health.

This clone showed up just once. The CDR3 DNA reads as TGTGCCTGGAGTCAGGGCCGGGAAAAACTGTTTTTT. The encoded protein is CAWSQGREKLFF. The chain has TRBV30 and TRBJ1-4; possibly TRBD1 for D (5 bases). The germline CDR1 and CDR2 sequences are GTSNPN and SVGIG (reference sequence). The length of the CDR3 is 12 residues. The V end lost 2 bases, the J end lost 8 bases, and 9 bases lay between the germline ends.

This chain links TRBV7-9 with TRBJ2-7; D ambiguous. V lost 2 bases to trimming and J lost 4 bases, with 9 bases between them. Per the germline V gene, CDR1 is SEHNR and CDR2 is FQNEAQ (reference sequence). The CDR3 contains 13 residues. CDR3 DNA: TGTGCCAGCAGCTTATCTGGCACGTACGAGCAGTACTTC. Translating gives CASSLSGTYEQYF. Looking up the rest from reference TRBV7-9 and TRBJ2-7 gives the full variable domain: DTGVSQNPRHKITKRGQNVTFRCDPISEHNRLYWYRQTLGQGPEFLTYFQNEAQLEKSRLLSDRFSAERPKGSFSTLEIQRTEQGDSAMYLCASSLSGTYEQYFGPGTRLTVT.

This clone was picked up one time. The chain is built from TRBV19 and TRBJ2-2; TRBD1 might be the D (5 bases). The CDR3 totals 14 residues. Germline V gives CDR1 LNHDA, CDR2 SQIVND (reference sequence). V lost 3 bases to trimming and J lost 1 base, with 6 bases between them. Here the CDR3 DNA reads TGTGCCAGTAGTATCGGACAGAACACCGGGGAGCTGTTTTTT. Encoded protein: CASSIGQNTGELFF. Full variable domain (outside the CDR3, taken from reference TRBV19 and TRBJ2-2): DGGITQSPKYLFRKEGQNVTLSCEQNLNHDAMYWYRQDPGQGLRLIYYSQIVNDFQKGDIAEGYSVSREKKESFPLTVTSAQKNPTAFYLCASSIGQNTGELFFGEGSRLTVL.

J is TRBJ2-7 and V is TRBV6-1, with no clear D. Trimming took off 2 bases at V and 4 bases at J, with 3 bases between the two ends. CDR1 MNHNS and CDR2 SASEGT come from the germline V gene. The CDR3 loop spans 11 amino acids. The DNA of the CDR3 is TGTGCCAGCAGTGAACTGTACGAGCAGTACTTC. This encodes CASSELYEQYF.

The V and J genes are TRBV14 and TRBJ2-3, with D hard to call. The CDR3 is made up of 14 amino acids. The V end was cut by 4 bases, the J end by 0 bases, with 8 bases between. CDR1 and CDR2 (germline): SGHDN, FVKESK. In DNA, the CDR3 is TGTGCCAGCAGCCCCATCAGTAGCACAGATACGCAGTATTTT. This gives the protein CASSPISSTDTQYF.

V usage is TRBV13 and J usage is TRBJ1-1; TRBD1 is a possible D gene (5 bases). The CDR3 has 14 amino acids. The germline V and J ends were trimmed by 3 bases and 7 bases, with 15 bases remaining between them. The V gene's germline CDR1 is PRHDT and CDR2 FYEKMQ (reference sequence). The CDR3 spells CASSLISGVREAFF. The CDR3 nucleotides are TGTGCCAGCAGCTTGATTTCGGGGGTACGTGAAGCTTTCTTT.

The chain recombines TRBV29-1 with TRBJ2-7, with 7 positions matching TRBD2. The V segment lost 0 bases and the J segment 6 bases; nucleotides outside the gene matches: 14. The CDR3 consists of 16 residues. In germline, CDR1 is SQVTM, CDR2 ANQGSEA. Here the CDR3 reads CSVEESSREVPPEQYF. The CDR3 bases are TGCAGCGTTGAAGAGAGCTCACGGGAGGTACCTCCCGAGCAGTACTTC.

The genes are TRBV5-1 and TRBJ1-1; TRBD1 aligns across 8 bases. Germline CDR1 is SGHRS and CDR2 is YFSETQ. The length of the CDR3 is 14 residues. J lost 3 bases, V lost 2 bases, and 3 bases had no gene match. CDR3 sequence reads: CASSFTGGDTEAFF. The CDR3, as DNA: TGCGCCAGCAGCTTTACAGGGGGTGACACTGAAGCTTTCTTT.

This clone was seen a single time. The chain recombines TRBV7-3 with TRBJ2-3, with 15 bases that match TRBD2. The CDR3 spans 17 residues. In germline, CDR1 is SGHTA, CDR2 FQGTGA. V was pared by 5 bases and J by 6 bases, with 9 bases of the junction left unmatched. Here the CDR3 reads CASSPGLAGGPYDTQYF. In DNA, the CDR3 is TGTGCCAGCAGCCCTGGACTAGCGGGAGGGCCATACGATACGCAGTATTTT.

This rearrangement joins TRBV25-1 to TRBJ2-1, with TRBD2 matching over 7 bases. Per the germline V gene, CDR1 is MGHDK and CDR2 is SYGVNS. Trimming at V came to 5 bases and at J to 7 bases, leaving 14 bases not matched to a gene. There are 16 residues in the CDR3. CDR3 sequence (DNA): TGTGCCAGCAGTTTGTTATCGGGGGGTCATAGGAATGAGCAGTTCTTC. Translation gives CASSLLSGGHRNEQFF.

This chain uses TRBV19 with TRBJ1-1; no definite D call. Germline-derived CDR1 and CDR2 are LNHDA and SQIVND (reference sequence). V lost 7 bases to trimming and J lost 2 bases, with 14 bases between them. This CDR3 region has 14 residues. The CDR3 loop is CASNWAEGNTEAFF. DNA of the CDR3: TGTGCCAGTAACTGGGCGGAGGGTAACACTGAAGCTTTCTTT.

This clone was seen once. The chain recombines TRBV27 with TRBJ2-2, with TRBD2 matching over 8 bases. J was trimmed by 7 bases and V by 5 bases; bases with no gene match: 9. This CDR3 is 15 amino acids long. Germline V CDR1 and CDR2: MNHEY, SMNVEV (reference sequence). Here the CDR3 DNA reads TGTGCCAGCAGTCCCCAGCGGGAGCGGGACGGGGAGCTGTTTTTT. Protein: CASSPQRERDGELFF.

V gene TRBV2 combines with J gene TRBJ2-1, with D unresolved. With 7 bases removed from V and 0 bases from J, the gap between germline ends came to 10 bases. The CDR3 has 14 amino acids. Germline V lookup: CDR1 SNHLY, CDR2 FYNNEI. The CDR3 here is CASNEEASYNEQFF. CDR3 nucleotide sequence: TGTGCCAGCAACGAAGAAGCCTCCTACAATGAGCAGTTCTTC.

The chain recombines TRBV5-4 with TRBJ1-2; 9 bases map to TRBD1. This CDR3 spans 14 amino acids. Trimming cost V 3 bases and J 4 bases; bases outside gene matches: 4. Looked up from germline, CDR1 is SGHNT and CDR2 is YYREEE (reference sequence). The CDR3 nucleotides read TGTGCCAGCAGCTGGGGACAGGGATCCTATGGCTACACCTTC. Translated, it gives CASSWGQGSYGYTF.

This clone was detected once. The gene calls are TRBV6-1 and TRBJ1-1; D remains unclear. V was trimmed by 7 bases and J by 0 bases, leaving 9 bases between them. CDR3 length equals 13 residues. The V gene's germline CDR1 is MNHNS and CDR2 SASEGT. The CDR3 here is CASMRELNTEAFF. As DNA, the CDR3 is TGTGCCAGCATGCGAGAACTGAACACTGAAGCTTTCTTT.

The chain is built from TRBV2 and TRBJ2-7, with D possibly TRBD1 on 5 matching bases. The CDR3 runs 10 residues. Germline values: CDR1 SNHLY, CDR2 FYNNEI. With 8 bases removed from V and 3 bases from J, the gap between germline ends came to 5 bases. The CDR3: CASGHYEQYF. The CDR3 DNA sequence: TGTGCCAGCGGACACTACGAGCAGTACTTC.

The rearrangement joins TRBV28 to TRBJ2-7; 10 nucleotides agree with TRBD1. CDR1 is MDHEN and CDR2 is SYDVKM in the germline V gene. This CDR3 is built from 14 residues. The V gene end was trimmed by 4 bases and the J gene end by 4 bases; junction bases not matched to a gene: 4. CDR3 sequence: CASSYGQGGYEQYF. The CDR3 bases are TGTGCCAGCAGTTACGGACAGGGGGGGTACGAGCAGTACTTC.

This clone was recorded only once. The chain carries TRBV7-3 and TRBJ1-1; 8 bases are shared with TRBD1. V dropped 5 bases and J dropped 4; count of bases not matched to a gene: 3. Germline V gene lookup returns CDR1 SGHTA and CDR2 FQGTGA. The CDR3 covers 13 residues. The CDR3 coding sequence is TGTGCCAGCAGCGTGGACAGGGTCACTGAAGCTTTCTTT. It is translated as CASSVDRVTEAFF.

The CDR3 region has the DNA TGTGCCACCAGCAGAGAATTACCCGGACAGGGGTTAAATGAGCAGTTCTTC. Protein: CATSRELPGQGLNEQFF. V is TRBV15 and J is TRBJ2-1, with 9 bases fitting TRBD1. The CDR3 runs 17 residues. Germline-derived CDR1 and CDR2 are LNHNV and YYDKDF (reference sequence). V lost 0 bases to trimming and J lost 7 bases; unmatched junction nucleotides: 10.

The rearrangement uses TRBV9 and TRBJ1-2, with D tentatively TRBD1 (5 bases). Looked up from germline, CDR1 is SGDLS and CDR2 is YYNGEE. Deletions cut 0 bases from V and 3 bases from J, with 12 bases between. The CDR3 is 15 amino acids. Here the CDR3 reads CASSVDRRQYYGYTF. For the CDR3, the DNA is TGTGCCAGCAGCGTAGATCGTCGACAGTACTATGGCTACACCTTC. The variable domain in full, with the rest retrieved from reference TRBV9 and TRBJ1-2, is DSGVTQTPKHLITATGQRVTLRCSPRSGDLSVYWYQQSLDQGLQFLIQYYNGEERAKGNILERFSAQQFPDLHSELNLSSLELGDSALYFCASSVDRRQYYGYTFGSGTRLTVV.

The V gene is TRBV25-1, the J gene TRBJ1-1; no definite D call. The CDR3 contains 15 residues. Germline-derived CDR1 and CDR2 are MGHDK and SYGVNS. The V and J ends lost 3 bases and 5 bases respectively, with 16 bases between them. CDR3 sequence (DNA): TGTGCCAGCAGTGAGTCTGGAGGGCGAGGGACTGAAGCTTTCTTT. It codes for CASSESGGRGTEAFF.

The chain uses TRBV18 and TRBJ1-2; 9 bases fit TRBD1. Germline V CDR1 and CDR2: KGHSH, LQKENI. The CDR3 runs 15 residues. Trimming removed 1 base from V and 6 bases from J; junction bases left unmatched: 6. As DNA, the CDR3 is TGTGCCAGCTCACCACTGGGACAGGGAAGAGATGGCTACACCTTC. This codes for CASSPLGQGRDGYTF.

The CDR3 DNA is TGTGCCAGCAGTGGGACTGTCTCCTACGAGCAGTACTTC. This codes for CASSGTVSYEQYF. The chain carries TRBV6-1 and TRBJ2-7; perhaps TRBD2 as D (5 bases). Germline CDR1 and CDR2: MNHNS and SASEGT. Trimming took 4 bases from V and 0 from J, leaving 7 bases between them. The CDR3 sequence is 13 residues long.

The chain employs TRBV4-3 and TRBJ2-1; 12 positions agree with TRBD2. CDR3 length equals 20 residues. The J segment lost 4 bases and the V segment lost 0 bases, leaving 13 bases of the junction unmatched. In germline, CDR1 is LGHNA, CDR2 YSLEER. CDR3 sequence: CASSQDQGQGLAGTYNEQFF. In DNA, the CDR3 is TGCGCCAGCAGCCAAGATCAAGGTCAAGGACTAGCGGGAACTTACAATGAGCAGTTCTTC.

This clone was observed once. The J gene is TRBJ2-7, the V gene TRBV6-5; 8 bases align to TRBD1. This CDR3 is 13 amino acids long. Germline loops: CDR1 MNHEY, CDR2 SVGAGI. The trim removed 10 bases at V and 4 bases at J, leaving 9 bases unmatched. The CDR3 protein is CATLGQGGYEQYF. The CDR3, as DNA: TGTGCCACCCTAGGACAGGGAGGATACGAGCAGTACTTC.

The chain uses TRBV5-5 and TRBJ1-5; TRBD1 is a possible D gene (6 bases). The V and J ends lost 5 bases and 0 bases respectively, with 12 bases between them. This CDR3 region has 15 residues. Germline lookup yields CDR1 SGHKS and CDR2 YYEKEE (reference sequence). CDR3 coding DNA: TGTGCCAGCAGTCGAACAGGGAGTAGCAATCAGCCCCAGCATTTT. Protein product: CASSRTGSSNQPQHF. The entire variable domain, with the rest obtained from reference TRBV5-5 and TRBJ1-5, is as follows: DAGVTQSPTHLIKTRGQQVTLRCSPISGHKSVSWYQQVLGQGPQFIFQYYEKEERGRGNFPDRFSARQFPNYSSELNVNALLLGDSALYLCASSRTGSSNQPQHFGDGTRLSIL.

This clone was detected only once. The gene calls are TRBV9 and TRBJ2-1, with TRBD2 matching 10 bases. The CDR3 runs 15 residues. Per the germline V gene, CDR1 is SGDLS and CDR2 is YYNGEE. The V segment lost 0 bases and the J segment 7 bases; nucleotides outside the gene matches: 4. The DNA for the CDR3 is TGTGCCAGCAGCGTAGGGGCTAGCGGGGGTAATGAGCAGTTCTTC. Translated, it gives CASSVGASGGNEQFF.

The J gene is TRBJ1-3, the V gene TRBV10-2, with a possible D match to TRBD1 (6 bases). This CDR3 spans 14 amino acids. V gave up 8 bases and J gave up 0 bases, with 11 bases separating them. In germline, CDR1 is WSHSY, CDR2 SAAADI. CDR3: CASYTGNSGNTIYF. CDR3 in DNA: TGCGCCAGCTATACAGGGAACTCTGGAAACACCATATATTTT.

The chain links TRBV7-8 to TRBJ2-1; D possibly corresponds to TRBD2 (5 bases). This CDR3 has 15 amino acids. Germline CDR1 SGHVS, CDR2 FQNEAQ. V was pared by 4 bases and J by 2 bases, with 12 bases between. The CDR3 reads CASSYRWRTYNEQFF. The CDR3 DNA sequence: TGTGCCAGCAGCTATCGTTGGAGGACCTACAATGAGCAGTTCTTC.

This clone was found once. This rearrangement joins TRBV11-3 to TRBJ2-1; 9 nucleotides match TRBD2. Germline CDR1 is SGHNT and CDR2 is YENEEA. This CDR3 has 18 residues. Germline trimming cut 3 bases from V and 7 bases from J; bases unmatched to any gene: 16. Written as DNA, the CDR3 is TGTGCCAGCAGCTTCGGAGCGGGAGGAATACTCCCGGGGAATGAGCAGTTCTTC. This gives the protein CASSFGAGGILPGNEQFF.

The chain links TRBV4-2 to TRBJ2-7; D unresolved. From germline, CDR1 is LGHNA and CDR2 YNFKEQ. V was clipped by 0 bases and J by 2 bases, with 2 bases between them. The CDR3 has 12 residues. CDR3 residues: CASSQDTYEQYF. CDR3 DNA sequence: TGTGCCAGCAGCCAAGATACCTACGAGCAGTACTTC.

This CDR3 is CASSARGLAGYEQYF. CDR3 nucleotides: TGTGCCAGCAGCGCCAGGGGTCTAGCGGGTTACGAGCAGTACTTC. This chain links TRBV9 with TRBJ2-7, with 8 bases that match TRBD2. V gave up 3 bases and J gave up 4 bases; unmatched junction bases: 9. The germline CDR1 and CDR2 sequences are SGDLS and YYNGEE. CDR3 length equals 15 residues. Looking up the rest from reference TRBV9 and TRBJ2-7 gives the full variable domain: DSGVTQTPKHLITATGQRVTLRCSPRSGDLSVYWYQQSLDQGLQFLIQYYNGEERAKGNILERFSAQQFPDLHSELNLSSLELGDSALYFCASSARGLAGYEQYFGPGTRLTVT.